This T cell receptor beta chain was profiled in a study of OX40 agonist ivuxolimab in advanced cancers. V shed 1 base, J shed 2 bases, and the junction held 0 bases outside the gene matches. CDR1 and CDR2 (germline): SNHLY, FYNNEI. The CDR3 is made up of 14 amino acids. The table came from immunoSEQ multiplex PCR; TCRdb's copy has only in-frame clones and leaves some out. The table has approximately 100,000 clones, around 88% seen once. The receptor was derived from an adult with an advanced solid tumor such as melanoma, head and neck, liver or kidney cancer. The input for sequencing was CD4+ or CD8+ T cells sorted from blood, taken in a trial of the OX40 agonist ivuxolimab. The chain couples TRBV2 to TRBJ2-7; 9 bases are a match to TRBD2. CDR3 sequence (DNA): TGTGCCAGCAGTGAAGGACTAGCGGCCTACGAGCAGTACTTC. Protein sequence: CASSEGLAAYEQYF.